Listed below are T cell receptor beta chains from one sample, sequenced in a study of T-cell memory formation after mild COVID-19. TCRdb re-derived calls from the 5' RACE reads in MiXCR, one entry per CDR3 protein. The sample yields hundreds of thousands of distinct CDR3 sequences, 15% seen once. Sequenced sample: PBMCs or a T cell subset sorted from them (not recorded which). The origin of the receptors is an adult woman who had mild COVID-19 (a few samples of this study predate the infection). Cell type and time point are not known. CDR3s include the opening cysteine and the closing phenylalanine or tryptophan. Fields, in order: CDR3 protein, CDR3 DNA, V gene, clone size, D gene, J gene. The D gene is left open where the match is weak. The size field is filled for only some rows; it gives once, few, many or a size class.

cdr3_aa: CASSVGFQGKQFF; cdr3_nt: TGTGCCAGCAGCGTAGGTTTTCAGGGCAAGCAGTTCTTC; v_call: TRBV9; clone_size: .; d_call: .; j_call: TRBJ2-1
cdr3_aa: CASSLDAFYEQYF; cdr3_nt: TGTGCCAGCAGCTTAGATGCGTTCTACGAGCAGTACTTC; v_call: TRBV7-2; clone_size: many; d_call: .; j_call: TRBJ2-7
cdr3_aa: CASSSAGIGETQYF; cdr3_nt: TGTGCCAGCAGCTCCGCGGGGATCGGAGAGACCCAGTACTTC; v_call: TRBV5-4; clone_size: .; d_call: .; j_call: TRBJ2-5
cdr3_aa: CSVTGRLLQETQYF; cdr3_nt: TGCAGCGTTACGGGACGTCTTCTCCAAGAGACCCAGTACTTC; v_call: TRBV29-1; clone_size: few; d_call: .; j_call: TRBJ2-5
cdr3_aa: CASTPGTDYEQYF; cdr3_nt: TGTGCCAGCACCCCAGGGACGGACTACGAGCAGTACTTC; v_call: TRBV2; clone_size: few; d_call: .; j_call: TRBJ2-7
cdr3_aa: CASSSYMGGADTQYF; cdr3_nt: TGTGCCAGCAGTTCCTACATGGGGGGTGCAGATACGCAGTATTTT; v_call: TRBV12-3/TRBV12-4; clone_size: few; d_call: .; j_call: TRBJ2-3
cdr3_aa: CSVVIRLNTGELFF; cdr3_nt: TGCAGCGTGGTGATCCGGCTAAACACCGGGGAGCTGTTTTTT; v_call: TRBV29-1; clone_size: few; d_call: .; j_call: TRBJ2-2
cdr3_aa: CASSLERGRTDTQYF; cdr3_nt: TGTGCCAGCAGCTTAGAAAGGGGGAGGACAGATACGCAGTATTTT; v_call: TRBV7-2; clone_size: few; d_call: .; j_call: TRBJ2-3
cdr3_aa: CASSDRTGHYEQYF; cdr3_nt: TGTGCCAGCAGCGACCGGACAGGGCACTACGAGCAGTACTTC; v_call: TRBV2; clone_size: .; d_call: TRBD1; j_call: TRBJ2-7
cdr3_aa: CASSTEKPNTGELFF; cdr3_nt: TGTGCCAGCAGCACAGAGAAACCGAACACCGGGGAGCTGTTTTTT; v_call: TRBV6-5; clone_size: .; d_call: .; j_call: TRBJ2-2
cdr3_aa: CASRVVREDTEAFF; cdr3_nt: TGTGCCAGCAGGGTAGTCAGGGAGGACACTGAAGCTTTCTTT; v_call: TRBV12-3/TRBV12-4; clone_size: many; d_call: .; j_call: TRBJ1-1
cdr3_aa: CSARHPQGNEQFF; cdr3_nt: TGCAGTGCTAGACATCCACAGGGAAATGAGCAGTTCTTC; v_call: TRBV20-1; clone_size: few; d_call: .; j_call: TRBJ2-1
cdr3_aa: CSATGGWTSGDTDTQYF; cdr3_nt: TGCAGTGCCACGGGGGGATGGACTAGCGGGGATACAGATACGCAGTATTTT; v_call: TRBV20-1; clone_size: few; d_call: TRBD2; j_call: TRBJ2-3
cdr3_aa: CASSLGDNSNQPQHF; cdr3_nt: TGTGCCAGCAGCTTAGGAGACAATAGCAATCAGCCCCAGCATTTT; v_call: TRBV7-2; clone_size: many; d_call: .; j_call: TRBJ1-5
cdr3_aa: CASSLIAGGNNEQFF; cdr3_nt: TGTGCCAGCAGTCTCATAGCGGGGGGGAACAATGAGCAGTTCTTC; v_call: TRBV6-6; clone_size: many; d_call: TRBD2; j_call: TRBJ2-1
cdr3_aa: CASSLLTGGVTEAFF; cdr3_nt: TGTGCCAGCAGCTTGTTAACAGGGGGAGTCACTGAAGCTTTCTTT; v_call: TRBV5-5; clone_size: few; d_call: TRBD1; j_call: TRBJ1-1
cdr3_aa: CASSYEGETQYF; cdr3_nt: TGTGCCAGCAGTTACGAGGGAGAGACCCAGTACTTC; v_call: TRBV6-5; clone_size: few; d_call: .; j_call: TRBJ2-5
cdr3_aa: CSVREDGANVLTF; cdr3_nt: TGCAGTGTCAGGGAGGACGGGGCCAACGTCCTGACTTTC; v_call: TRBV20-1; clone_size: few; d_call: .; j_call: TRBJ2-6
cdr3_aa: CASSRGGAGNNEQFF; cdr3_nt: TGTGCCAGCAGTCGGGGGGGGGCAGGGAACAATGAGCAGTTCTTC; v_call: TRBV12-3/TRBV12-4; clone_size: few; d_call: TRBD2; j_call: TRBJ2-1
cdr3_aa: CASTGDFLQPQHF; cdr3_nt: TGTGCCAGTACAGGGGACTTTCTTCAGCCCCAGCATTTT; v_call: TRBV19; clone_size: .; d_call: .; j_call: TRBJ1-5
cdr3_aa: CASSELGGHRRSYEQYF; cdr3_nt: TGTGCCAGCAGTGAATTAGGAGGACACCGCCGCTCCTACGAGCAGTACTTC; v_call: TRBV6-1; clone_size: few; d_call: .; j_call: TRBJ2-7
cdr3_aa: CSASALRGRDSSTDTQYF; cdr3_nt: TGCAGTGCTAGCGCTCTCCGCGGGAGAGACAGTAGCACAGATACGCAGTATTTT; v_call: TRBV20-1; clone_size: few; d_call: TRBD2; j_call: TRBJ2-3
cdr3_aa: CASSPHLGLEGSPLHF; cdr3_nt: TGTGCCAGCAGCCCGCACCTAGGACTAGAGGGTTCACCCCTCCACTTT; v_call: TRBV7-9; clone_size: many; d_call: .; j_call: TRBJ1-6
cdr3_aa: CASSAGTSGVITDTQYF; cdr3_nt: TGTGCCAGCAGCGCAGGGACTAGCGGGGTGATCACAGATACGCAGTATTTT; v_call: TRBV9; clone_size: .; d_call: TRBD2; j_call: TRBJ2-3
cdr3_aa: CASSQTGTGDPGANVLTF; cdr3_nt: TGCGCCAGCAGCCAGACCGGGACAGGGGACCCTGGGGCCAACGTCCTGACTTTC; v_call: TRBV5-1; clone_size: few; d_call: TRBD1; j_call: TRBJ2-6